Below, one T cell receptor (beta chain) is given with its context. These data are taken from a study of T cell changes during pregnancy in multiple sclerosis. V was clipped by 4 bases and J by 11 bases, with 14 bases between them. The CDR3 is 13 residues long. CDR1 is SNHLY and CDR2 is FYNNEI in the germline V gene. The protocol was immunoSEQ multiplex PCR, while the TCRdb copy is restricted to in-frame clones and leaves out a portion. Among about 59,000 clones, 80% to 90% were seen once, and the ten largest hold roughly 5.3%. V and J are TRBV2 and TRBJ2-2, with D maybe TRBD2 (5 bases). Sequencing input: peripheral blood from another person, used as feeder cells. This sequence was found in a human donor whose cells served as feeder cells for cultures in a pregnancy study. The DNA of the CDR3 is TGTGCCAGCAGTGTCGAGGGCCGGGGAGAGCTGTTTTTT. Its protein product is CASSVEGRGELFF.